The 21 T cell receptor beta chains in this list originate from one sample, sequenced in a study of blood T cell repertoires in COVID-19. The repertoire was sequenced with immunoSEQ multiplex PCR; TCRdb's copy has only in-frame clones and lacks some. Of 250,000 to 300,000 clones listed, around 90% are singletons. Sequenced: PBMCs or T cells enriched from blood (not recorded which). All receptors come from a woman in her twenties or thirties who had recovered from COVID-19.

This sequence joins TRBV4-3 and TRBJ2-6; a weak D match, TRBD1 (6 bases). CDR1 LGHNA and CDR2 YSLEER come from the germline V gene. V was cut by 1 base and J by 2 bases, with 12 bases left in between. The CDR3 covers 17 residues. CDR3 in amino acids: CASSQVQGGAGANVLTF. The CDR3 DNA reads TGCGCCAGCAGCCAAGTACAGGGTGGTGCTGGGGCCAACGTCCTGACTTTC.

This chain joins TRBV15 and TRBJ1-6, with 7 bases aligning to TRBD1. CDR3 size: 17 residues. V gave up 2 bases and J gave up 9 bases; unmatched junction bases: 13. Germline V gene sequence: CDR1 LNHNV, CDR2 YYDKDF (reference sequence). CDR3 in DNA: TGTGCCACCAGCAGACTGCAGGGACAGTTGAGTGTTTCACCCCTCCACTTT. This encodes CATSRLQGQLSVSPLHF.

The chain is built from TRBV7-9 and TRBJ2-7, with 7 positions matching TRBD1. Germline V lookup: CDR1 SEHNR, CDR2 FQNEAQ (reference sequence). J lost 0 bases, V lost 7 bases, and 6 bases had no gene match. The CDR3 has 14 residues. The CDR3 loop reads CASTPGQASYEQYF. In nucleotides, the CDR3 is TGTGCCAGCACCCCCGGACAGGCCTCCTACGAGCAGTACTTC.

The chain carries TRBV18 and TRBJ1-2; 9 bases fit TRBD1. Losses at the gene ends were 2 bases for V and 7 bases for J; bases not matched to a gene: 8. The CDR3 has 15 residues. The germline V gene encodes CDR1 KGHSH and CDR2 LQKENI. CDR3 coding DNA: TGTGCCAGCTCACCAATAGTACAGGGGGCGCCTGGCTACACCTTC. As protein: CASSPIVQGAPGYTF. The whole variable domain, filled in from reference TRBV18 and TRBJ1-2, reads NAGVMQNPRHLVRRRGQEARLRCSPMKGHSHVYWYRQLPEEGLKFMVYLQKENIIDESGMPKERFSAEFPKEGPSILRIQQVVRGDSAAYFCASSPIVQGAPGYTFGSGTRLTVV.

CDR3 nucleotide sequence: TGTGCCAGCAGCTTAGAACAGTATAGCAATCAGCCCCAGCATTTT. This sequence encodes CASSLEQYSNQPQHF. The chain couples TRBV7-8 to TRBJ1-5; D gene uncertain. The germline CDR1 and CDR2 sequences are SGHVS and FQNEAQ. CDR3 length equals 15 residues. Between the trimmed V and J ends, which lost 1 base and 0 bases, there was a span of 7 bases. Complete variable domain (other parts from reference TRBV7-8 and TRBJ1-5): GAGVSQSPRYKVAKRGQDVALRCDPISGHVSLFWYQQALGQGPEFLTYFQNEAQLDKSGLPSDRFFAERPEGSVSTLKIQRTQQEDSAVYLCASSLEQYSNQPQHFGDGTRLSIL.

V and J are TRBV3-1 (or the pseudogene TRBV3-2) and TRBJ2-1, with a tentative D call TRBD2 (5 bases). This CDR3 is built from 14 residues. Germline assignment: CDR1 LGHDT and CDR2 YNNKEL (reference sequence). The ends were cut back, 6 bases at V and 0 bases at J, with 9 bases in the middle. CDR3 DNA: TGTGCCAGCAGGAAAGGGAGCTCCTACAATGAGCAGTTCTTC. Its protein product is CASRKGSSYNEQFF.

The chain couples TRBV27 to TRBJ1-5; a possible D gene is TRBD1 (6 bases). Trimming removed 11 bases from V and 6 bases from J, with 14 bases in between. CDR1 and CDR2 from the germline V gene are MNHEY and SMNVEV (reference sequence). The length of the CDR3 is 12 residues. CDR3 amino acids: CASGSGVQPQHF. In DNA form, the CDR3 reads TGTGCCTCAGGGTCAGGGGTTCAGCCCCAGCATTTT.

The chain is built from TRBV27 and TRBJ1-5; 7 bases align to TRBD1. The CDR3 totals 13 residues. The junction had 3 bases not matched to a gene; V was cut back by 5 bases and J by 5 bases. Germline CDR1 reads MNHEY; CDR2 reads SMNVEV (reference sequence). The CDR3 region is CASSQDRDQPQHF. Here the CDR3 DNA reads TGTGCCAGCAGTCAAGACAGGGATCAGCCCCAGCATTTT.

To note about this clone: The germline gene is not matched at one end of the junction; a read error may be the cause. V usage is TRBV19 and J usage is TRBJ2-7, with 7 bases lining up with TRBD2. Per the germline V gene, CDR1 is LNHDA and CDR2 is SQIVND (reference sequence). This CDR3 region has 14 residues. CDR3 residues: CASRIGGSFGEQYF. DNA for the CDR3: TGTGCCAGTAGGATAGGCGGGAGCTTTGGTGAGCAGTACTTC.

This chain links TRBV4-3 with TRBJ2-3, with D perhaps TRBD2 (5 bases). Per germline, CDR1 LGHNA and CDR2 YSLEER. This CDR3 region has 15 residues. The ends were cut back, 4 bases at V and 2 bases at J, with 13 bases in the middle. The CDR3 spells CASSLDYEATDTQYF. As DNA, the CDR3 is TGCGCCAGCAGCCTCGACTACGAGGCCACAGATACGCAGTATTTT.

The chain carries TRBV7-9 and TRBJ2-6; D uncertain. Germline V gives CDR1 SEHNR, CDR2 FQNEAQ (reference sequence). The length of the CDR3 is 15 residues. Between the trimmed V and J ends, which lost 6 bases and 0 bases, there was a span of 9 bases. The CDR3 nucleotides are TGTGCCAGCAGTAGACACCTCTCTGGGGCCAACGTCCTGACTTTC. Translating gives CASSRHLSGANVLTF.

This clone has more than one count but fewer than ten. J is TRBJ1-5 and V is TRBV5-1, with TRBD1 identical over 9 bases. This CDR3 comprises 17 residues. V was pared by 4 bases and J by 5 bases, with 13 bases of the junction left unmatched. Germline CDR1 is SGHRS and CDR2 is YFSETQ. CDR3 sequence (DNA): TGCGCCAGCAGCCTGGGGGGGACAGGGCGAGGCGATCAGCCCCAGCATTTT. Encoded protein: CASSLGGTGRGDQPQHF.

The chain has TRBV5-1 and TRBJ2-7; 11 bases are a match to TRBD1. This CDR3 contains 15 residues. CDR1 and CDR2 from the germline V gene are SGHRS and YFSETQ. Trimming at V came to 6 bases and at J to 6 bases, leaving 11 bases not matched to a gene. CDR3 coding DNA: TGCGCCAGCATTGGACAGGGGGCGGAACAAGGCGAGCAGTACTTC. Protein product: CASIGQGAEQGEQYF.

The chain links TRBV10-3 to TRBJ2-1, with D maybe TRBD2 (6 bases). Per germline, CDR1 ENHRY and CDR2 SYGVKD. V gave up 3 bases and J gave up 7 bases, with 16 bases separating them. The CDR3 extends over 15 amino acids. CDR3 bases: TGTGCCATCAGTGAAATAGCGACCCGGGGGAATGAGCAGTTCTTC. It yields the protein CAISEIATRGNEQFF.

For the CDR3, the DNA is TGCAGCGTCGCTTCGCGGCGCCGGGCGGGAGGGCTTAGTGGCGCAGATACGCAGTATTTT. Translating gives CSVASRRRAGGLSGADTQYF. The chain uses TRBV29-1 and TRBJ2-3; 9 bases line up with TRBD2. Trimming took 6 bases from V and 4 from J; bases not matched to a gene: 26. Germline V gives CDR1 SQVTM, CDR2 ANQGSEA. The CDR3 contains 20 residues.

This chain joins TRBV7-9 and TRBJ2-1; TRBD2 is a possible D gene (6 bases). Per germline, CDR1 SEHNR and CDR2 FQNEAQ (reference sequence). Trimming removed 4 bases at V and 8 bases at J, with 12 bases between. The CDR3 contains 13 residues. CDR3 sequence: CASSSQTGDEQFF. CDR3 DNA sequence: TGTGCCAGCAGCTCCCAAACGGGAGATGAGCAGTTCTTC.

The chain has TRBV19 and TRBJ1-1; 11 nucleotides agree with TRBD1. V was pared by 6 bases and J by 8 bases, with 14 bases of the junction left unmatched. CDR1 LNHDA and CDR2 SQIVND come from the germline V gene (reference sequence). The length of the CDR3 is 16 residues. The CDR3 region has the DNA TGTGCCAGTAGGTTCGGGCGGACAGGGGGCGTTTCGGAAGCTTTCTTT. This codes for CASRFGRTGGVSEAFF. Drawing the rest from reference TRBV19 and TRBJ1-1, the complete variable domain is DGGITQSPKYLFRKEGQNVTLSCEQNLNHDAMYWYRQDPGQGLRLIYYSQIVNDFQKGDIAEGYSVSREKKESFPLTVTSAQKNPTAFYLCASRFGRTGGVSEAFFGQGTRLTVV.

The V gene is TRBV5-6, the J gene TRBJ1-6; 9 bases align to TRBD1. The germline V gene has CDR1 SGHDT and CDR2 YYEEEE. The CDR3 runs 15 residues. The V gene end was trimmed by 6 bases and the J gene end by 6 bases; junction bases not matched to a gene: 7. The CDR3 DNA sequence: TGTGCCAGCAACGCGGGACAGGGTCGTAATTCACCCCTCCACTTT. Its protein is CASNAGQGRNSPLHF.

The V and J genes are TRBV28 and TRBJ2-3, with 11 bases identical to TRBD1. This CDR3 spans 17 amino acids. In germline, CDR1 is MDHEN, CDR2 SYDVKM. J lost 2 bases, V lost 5 bases, and 9 bases had no gene match. The CDR3 protein is CASSPYWTGGNTDTQYF. In nucleotides, the CDR3 is TGTGCCAGCAGTCCCTACTGGACAGGGGGCAACACAGATACGCAGTATTTT.

The gene calls are TRBV5-1 and TRBJ2-3; TRBD2 might be the D (5 bases). Germline CDR1 SGHRS, CDR2 YFSETQ. CDR3 length equals 16 residues. V lost 3 bases and J lost 2, with 16 bases in between. CDR3: CASSSRTVTATDTQYF. CDR3 sequence (DNA): TGCGCCAGCAGCTCCAGGACTGTCACCGCCACAGATACGCAGTATTTT.

The chain links TRBV9 to TRBJ2-7; D not resolved. The CDR3 totals 13 residues. The V gene lost 0 bases and the J gene lost 2 bases, with 6 bases spanning the gap. Germline loops: CDR1 SGDLS, CDR2 YYNGEE. DNA for the CDR3: TGTGCCAGCAGCGTAGAACCAGCCTACGAGCAGTACTTC. Translating gives CASSVEPAYEQYF. Variable domain in full (rest from reference TRBV9 and TRBJ2-7): DSGVTQTPKHLITATGQRVTLRCSPRSGDLSVYWYQQSLDQGLQFLIQYYNGEERAKGNILERFSAQQFPDLHSELNLSSLELGDSALYFCASSVEPAYEQYFGPGTRLTVT.